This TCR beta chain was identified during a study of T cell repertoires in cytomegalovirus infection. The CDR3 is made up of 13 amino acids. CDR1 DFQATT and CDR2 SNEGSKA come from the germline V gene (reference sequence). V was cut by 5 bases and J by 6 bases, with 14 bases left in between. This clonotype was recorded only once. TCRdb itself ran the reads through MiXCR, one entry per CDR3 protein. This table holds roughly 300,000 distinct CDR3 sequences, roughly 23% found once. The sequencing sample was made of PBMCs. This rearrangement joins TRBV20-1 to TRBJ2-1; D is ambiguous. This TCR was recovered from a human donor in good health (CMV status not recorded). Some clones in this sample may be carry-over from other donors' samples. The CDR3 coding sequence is TGCAGTGCTCCCCAAGAGGAAGTCAATGAGCAGTTCTTC. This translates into CSAPQEEVNEQFF.